The 21 T cell receptor beta chains below all came from one sample that was sequenced in a study of OX40 agonist ivuxolimab in advanced cancers. Assay: immunoSEQ multiplex PCR; the TCRdb copy retains only in-frame clones and omits some. The sample shows 55,000 to 65,000 clones, over 60% of them seen only once. The input for sequencing was CD4+ or CD8+ T cells sorted from blood, taken in a trial of the OX40 agonist ivuxolimab. These receptors came from an adult with an advanced solid tumor such as melanoma, head and neck, liver or kidney cancer.

The chain is built from TRBV18 and TRBJ2-6, with D hard to call. This CDR3 spans 18 amino acids. The ends were cut back, 4 bases at V and 4 bases at J, with 20 bases in the middle. Germline V CDR1 and CDR2: KGHSH, LQKENI. CDR3 DNA: TGTGCCAGCTCACATGTGTTAGTCCGGAGCGCGGGGGCCAACGTCCTGACTTTC. It is translated as CASSHVLVRSAGANVLTF.

The chain is built from TRBV5-5 and TRBJ2-7; TRBD1 is a possible D gene (5 bases). The CDR3 is made up of 12 amino acids. CDR1 SGHKS and CDR2 YYEKEE come from the germline V gene (reference sequence). The V gene lost 3 bases and the J gene lost 4 bases, with 8 bases spanning the gap. The CDR3 sequence is CASSSQGYEQYF. Here the CDR3 DNA reads TGTGCCAGCAGCTCGCAGGGTTACGAGCAGTACTTC. The full variable domain, its missing parts supplied by reference TRBV5-5 and TRBJ2-7, is DAGVTQSPTHLIKTRGQQVTLRCSPISGHKSVSWYQQVLGQGPQFIFQYYEKEERGRGNFPDRFSARQFPNYSSELNVNALLLGDSALYLCASSSQGYEQYFGPGTRLTVT.

This chain joins TRBV15 and TRBJ1-1; D is undetermined. This CDR3 has 13 amino acids. Germline lookup yields CDR1 LNHNV and CDR2 YYDKDF (reference sequence). The ends were cut back, 1 base at V and 0 bases at J, with 3 bases in the middle. CDR3 DNA sequence: TGTGCCACCAGCAGAGGTTTGAACACTGAAGCTTTCTTT. This translates into CATSRGLNTEAFF.

The chain carries TRBV7-9 and TRBJ2-3, with 7 bases matching TRBD2. This CDR3 has 14 amino acids. V shed 2 bases and J 2 bases; nucleotides not matched to a gene: 1. Germline V gene lookup returns CDR1 SEHNR and CDR2 FQNEAQ (reference sequence). CDR3 bases: TGTGCCAGCAGCTTAAGCGGGAACACAGATACGCAGTATTTT. It translates to CASSLSGNTDTQYF. Using reference TRBV7-9 and TRBJ2-3 for the parts outside the CDR3, the full variable domain is DTGVSQNPRHKITKRGQNVTFRCDPISEHNRLYWYRQTLGQGPEFLTYFQNEAQLEKSRLLSDRFSAERPKGSFSTLEIQRTEQGDSAMYLCASSLSGNTDTQYFGPGTRLTVL.

The chain links TRBV2 to TRBJ1-1, with D perhaps TRBD1 (5 bases). The CDR3 has 10 residues. V shed 6 bases and J shed 8 bases, with 7 bases lying between them. Germline V gene lookup returns CDR1 SNHLY and CDR2 FYNNEI. CDR3 nucleotides: TGTGCCAGCAGATACAGGGAAGCTTTCTTT. Its protein product is CASRYREAFF.

This clone was recorded many times. The rearrangement uses TRBV5-3 and TRBJ1-3; a weak D match, TRBD1 (6 bases). TRBV5-3 is flagged as an ORF with uncertain function. CDR3 length equals 16 residues. The V and J ends lost 4 bases and 2 bases respectively, with 16 bases between them. CDR3 sequence reads: CARSPDPTGTGNTIYF. The CDR3 bases are TGTGCCAGAAGCCCCGACCCAACAGGGACTGGAAACACCATATATTTT.

V usage is TRBV10-3 and J usage is TRBJ1-4; tentatively, D is TRBD1 (5 bases). The V end was cut by 0 bases, the J end by 0 bases, with 5 bases between. The CDR3 totals 15 residues. CDR1 ENHRY and CDR2 SYGVKD come from the germline V gene. CDR3 DNA sequence: TGTGCCATCAGTGAGTCGACAGCAACTAATGAAAAACTGTTTTTT. It specifies CAISESTATNEKLFF.

The rearrangement uses TRBV5-1 and TRBJ2-2; D unresolved. Trimming took 0 bases from V and 4 from J, leaving 4 bases between them. The germline V gene has CDR1 SGHRS and CDR2 YFSETQ. This CDR3 is built from 13 residues. The CDR3 DNA follows: TGCGCCAGCAGCTTGGAAGGCACCGGGGAGCTGTTTTTT. Its translation: CASSLEGTGELFF.

V usage is TRBV18 and J usage is TRBJ2-7; a possible D gene is TRBD2 (6 bases). Trimming stripped 6 bases from V and 6 bases from J, with 15 bases between. CDR3 length: 13 residues. Per germline, CDR1 KGHSH and CDR2 LQKENI. For the CDR3, the DNA is TGTGCCAGCTCCCCGTTAGAGGGAGGCGAGCAGTACTTC. Its translation is CASSPLEGGEQYF.

The rearrangement links TRBV5-6 to TRBJ1-2; possible D gene TRBD1, 5 bases. Germline V gives CDR1 SGHDT, CDR2 YYEEEE. V was clipped by 4 bases and J by 5 bases, with 12 bases between them. The CDR3 extends over 13 amino acids. The CDR3 loop is CASSGRGRYGYTF. The CDR3 region has the DNA TGTGCCAGCAGCGGCCGGGGGAGATATGGCTACACCTTC.

This chain links TRBV5-1 with TRBJ2-3; D may match TRBD1 or TRBD2 (5 bases each). CDR1 is SGHRS, CDR2 YFSETQ, per germline. This CDR3 spans 14 amino acids. The V end lost 6 bases, the J end lost 0 bases, and 11 bases lay between the germline ends. In DNA, the CDR3 is TGCGCCAGCATCCGTGGGGGAAGCACAGATACGCAGTATTTT. Translated, it gives CASIRGGSTDTQYF.

V and J are TRBV9 and TRBJ1-6; 10 nucleotides match TRBD1. The CDR3 totals 15 residues. After removal of 3 bases from V and 10 bases from J, the junction contained 7 bases not matched to a gene. Germline V gives CDR1 SGDLS, CDR2 YYNGEE. For the CDR3, the DNA is TGTGCCAGCAGCGGCGGGACAGGGGATAGCTCACCCCTCCACTTT. Amino acids: CASSGGTGDSSPLHF.

J is TRBJ1-1 and V is TRBV21-1; the table gives TRBD1 as D, unverified against the DNA. TRBV21-1 is reported as a pseudogene. CDR3 length: 14 residues. CDR3 nucleotides: TGTGCCAGCAGGGGTGACATCCCGAACACTGAAGCTTTCTTT. It specifies CASRGDIPNTEAFF.

V and J are TRBV27 and TRBJ2-1; D gene uncertain. In germline, CDR1 is MNHEY, CDR2 SMNVEV (reference sequence). The ends were cut back, 7 bases at V and 9 bases at J, with 13 bases in the middle. The CDR3 spans 12 residues. The CDR3 protein is CASNPAGGEQFF. The CDR3 region has the DNA TGTGCCAGCAACCCCGCAGGTGGTGAGCAGTTCTTC.

The chain has TRBV2 and TRBJ1-2; D uncertain. V lost 5 bases to trimming and J lost 1 base, with 8 bases between them. CDR1 and CDR2 (germline): SNHLY, FYNNEI. The CDR3 is 13 residues long. The CDR3 is CASSRLLNYGYTF. The CDR3 DNA follows: TGTGCCAGCAGTAGGTTGCTTAACTATGGCTACACCTTC.

This clone occurred a few times. J is TRBJ2-5 and V is TRBV5-5, with TRBD2 matching 10 bases. Germline CDR1 SGHKS, CDR2 YYEKEE (reference sequence). Trimming removed 0 bases from V and 2 bases from J; junction bases left unmatched: 1. The CDR3 is 15 residues long. CDR3 bases: TGTGCCAGCAGCTTGGTACTAGCGGGACAAGAGACCCAGTACTTC. Protein: CASSLVLAGQETQYF.

The CDR3, as DNA: TGTGCCAGCAGCCTTAGCGGGAGGGCTGGAAATGAGCAGTTCTTC. Translated, it gives CASSLSGRAGNEQFF. The rearrangement joins TRBV28 to TRBJ2-1; TRBD2 aligns across 11 bases. Germline CDR1 is MDHEN and CDR2 is SYDVKM. This CDR3 has 15 residues. The trim removed 6 bases at V and 7 bases at J, leaving 8 bases unmatched.

V is TRBV5-6 and J is TRBJ2-3, with 14 nucleotides matching TRBD2. Germline CDR1 and CDR2: SGHDT and YYEEEE. The CDR3 length is 19 residues. V shed 1 base and J 0 bases; nucleotides not matched to a gene: 7. The CDR3 DNA follows: TGTGCCAGCAGCTTGCTGACTAGCGGGGGGGCCATAAGCACAGATACGCAGTATTTT. This sequence encodes CASSLLTSGGAISTDTQYF.

This clone was seen more than once but under ten times. This chain joins TRBV10-3 and TRBJ2-7; 8 bases fit TRBD2. With 3 bases clipped from V and 6 bases from J, the junction kept 10 bases outside the gene matches. The CDR3 spans 15 residues. Germline V lookup: CDR1 ENHRY, CDR2 SYGVKD. CDR3 nucleotide sequence: TGTGCCATCAGTGACAAGGGGACTAGTGATTCCGAGCAGTACTTC. Its protein is CAISDKGTSDSEQYF.

The rearrangement uses TRBV4-1 and TRBJ2-3, with TRBD1 as a possible D gene (6 bases). Trimming cost V 1 base and J 3 bases, with 14 bases left between them. CDR1 is MGHRA and CDR2 is YSYEKL in the germline V gene. CDR3 size: 16 residues. The chain's CDR3 is CASSQGPGVGTDTQYF. The CDR3 coding sequence is TGCGCCAGCAGCCAAGGGCCAGGGGTTGGGACAGATACGCAGTATTTT.

The count of this clone is one. The rearrangement joins TRBV4-3 to TRBJ1-2; TRBD1 agrees at 8 bases. This CDR3 has 15 amino acids. The ends lost 3 bases at V and 4 bases at J; junction bases unmatched: 7. The germline V gene encodes CDR1 LGHNA and CDR2 YSLEER. For the CDR3, the DNA is TGCGCCAGCAGCCACTACGGGACAGGCGCCTATGGCTACACCTTC. It encodes CASSHYGTGAYGYTF.